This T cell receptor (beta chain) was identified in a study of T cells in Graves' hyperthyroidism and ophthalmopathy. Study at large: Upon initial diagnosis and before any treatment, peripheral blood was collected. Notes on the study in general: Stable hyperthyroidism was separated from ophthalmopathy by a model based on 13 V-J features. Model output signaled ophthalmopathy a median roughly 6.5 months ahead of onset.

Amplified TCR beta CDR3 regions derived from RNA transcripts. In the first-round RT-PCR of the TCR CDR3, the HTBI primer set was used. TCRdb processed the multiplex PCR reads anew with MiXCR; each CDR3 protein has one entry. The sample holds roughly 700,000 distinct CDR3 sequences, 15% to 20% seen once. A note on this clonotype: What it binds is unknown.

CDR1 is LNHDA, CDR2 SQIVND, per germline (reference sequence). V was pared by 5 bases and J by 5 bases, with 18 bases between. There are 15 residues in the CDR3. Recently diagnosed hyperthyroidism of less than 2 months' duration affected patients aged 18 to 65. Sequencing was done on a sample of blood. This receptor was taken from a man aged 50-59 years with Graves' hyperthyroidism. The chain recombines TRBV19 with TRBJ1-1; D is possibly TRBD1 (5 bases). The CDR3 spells CASSPTLVRGTEAFF. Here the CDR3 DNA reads TGTGCCAGTAGTCCTACGTTGGTAAGGGGAACTGAAGCTTTCTTT.